The 17 T cell receptor beta chains below all came from one sample that was sequenced in a study of T cells in Graves' hyperthyroidism and ophthalmopathy. RNA transcripts yielded amplified TCR beta CDR3 regions. In the first-round RT-PCR of the TCR CDR3, the HTBI primer set was used. TCRdb redid the calling of the multiplex PCR reads with MiXCR, one entry per CDR3 protein. The sample lists about 210,000 distinct CDR3 sequences, 15% to 20% occurring once. Material for sequencing was blood. The receptor source for this set is a man aged 50 to 59 with Graves' hyperthyroidism.

This clonotype was counted ten times or more. The chain joins TRBV10-3 to TRBJ1-2; D is unresolved. Germline V gives CDR1 ENHRY, CDR2 SYGVKD. V was clipped by 7 bases and J by 0 bases, with 9 bases between them. The CDR3 covers 13 residues. The CDR3 sequence: CAIKTETNYGYTF. Written as DNA, the CDR3 is TGTGCCATCAAAACAGAGACTAACTATGGCTACACCTTC.

This clonotype was found many times. V usage is TRBV12-3 or TRBV12-4 and J usage is TRBJ2-7; 7 nucleotides agree with TRBD1. Losses at the gene ends were 3 bases for V and 2 bases for J; bases not matched to a gene: 4. The CDR3 contains 14 residues. This CDR3 is CASSLGTGAYEQYF. The CDR3 DNA reads as TGTGCCAGCAGTTTGGGAACAGGGGCCTACGAGCAGTACTTC.

This clonotype was counted at least ten times. The chain joins TRBV28 to TRBJ2-1; D is ambiguous. The V gene's germline CDR1 is MDHEN and CDR2 SYDVKM. V was trimmed by 6 bases and J by 3 bases, leaving 12 bases between them. The CDR3 consists of 14 residues. The CDR3 DNA follows: TGTGCCAGCAGCCCTGCCTCACTCTACAATGAGCAGTTCTTC. Its protein is CASSPASLYNEQFF.

This clonotype was observed a few times. The chain has TRBV4-2 and TRBJ2-7; TRBD2 might be the D (5 bases). Per germline, CDR1 LGHNA and CDR2 YNFKEQ. Trimming stripped 2 bases from V and 4 bases from J, with 12 bases between. The CDR3 totals 14 residues. CDR3 residues: CASSQSEGAYEQYF. CDR3 bases: TGTGCCAGCAGCCAATCAGAGGGTGCGTACGAGCAGTACTTC.

In this sample, this clonotype turned up many times. V gene TRBV29-1 combines with J gene TRBJ2-3; D unclear. The germline V and J ends were trimmed by 5 bases and 2 bases, with 14 bases remaining between them. CDR1 is SQVTM and CDR2 is ANQGSEA in the germline V gene. The CDR3 is 14 residues long. CDR3 sequence (DNA): TGCAGCGTTAGTAACGGAATGACCACAGATACGCAGTATTTT. Protein: CSVSNGMTTDTQYF.

The chain uses TRBV28 and TRBJ2-4; D is uncertain. Trimming took 2 bases from V and 9 from J, leaving 11 bases between them. Germline CDR1 MDHEN, CDR2 SYDVKM. The length of the CDR3 is 13 residues. The CDR3 is CASSLQDTGIQYF. The CDR3 DNA is TGTGCCAGCAGTTTACAGGATACTGGCATTCAGTACTTC.

This clonotype was seen at least ten times. The chain recombines TRBV12-3 or TRBV12-4 with TRBJ2-1; TRBD2 aligns across 9 bases. This CDR3 has 12 residues. The V gene end was trimmed by 4 bases and the J gene end by 12 bases; junction bases not matched to a gene: 4. CDR3 in amino acids: CASSSIAGAQFF. The CDR3 DNA reads as TGTGCCAGCAGTTCCATAGCGGGAGCGCAGTTCTTC.

This clonotype has only a few counts. CDR3 in DNA: TGCAGTGCTAGAGATTTCGGCGACGTTACTCAAGAGACCCAGTACTTC. Translating it yields CSARDFGDVTQETQYF. The J gene is TRBJ2-5, the V gene TRBV20-1; D is unresolved. V lost 0 bases and J 2 bases, leaving 16 bases between the germline ends. This CDR3 is 16 amino acids long. Looked up from germline, CDR1 is DFQATT and CDR2 is SNEGSKA (reference sequence).

This clonotype was counted many times. The V gene is TRBV30, the J gene TRBJ2-4, with a weak D call TRBD2 (5 bases). Germline-derived CDR1 and CDR2 are GTSNPN and SVGIG (reference sequence). The CDR3 is made up of 13 amino acids. Trimming removed 2 bases from V and 8 bases from J, with 13 bases in between. DNA for the CDR3: TGTGCCTGGAGTACGGGGTCTTGGGACATTCAGTACTTC. Its protein product is CAWSTGSWDIQYF.

This clonotype was counted many times. The J gene is TRBJ1-5, the V gene TRBV5-1; D not resolved. The CDR3 runs 13 residues. CDR1 is SGHRS and CDR2 is YFSETQ in the germline V gene. Trimming stripped 4 bases from V and 7 bases from J, with 12 bases between. Here the CDR3 DNA reads TGCGCCAGCAGCCCAAACGTGGGGCAGCCCCAGCATTTT. Residues: CASSPNVGQPQHF.

This clonotype was detected many times. This chain joins TRBV6-2 or TRBV6-3 and TRBJ2-7; 8 positions agree with TRBD1. CDR1 MNHEY and CDR2 SVGEGT come from the germline V gene. This CDR3 spans 14 amino acids. The junction had 6 bases not matched to a gene; V was cut back by 7 bases and J by 1 base. In DNA form, the CDR3 reads TGTGCCAGCAAACGGACAGGGCTTTCCTACGAGCAGTACTTC. Translation: CASKRTGLSYEQYF.

This clonotype appeared many times. The rearrangement links TRBV27 to TRBJ2-3; the match to TRBD1 covers 11 bases. Germline V CDR1 and CDR2: MNHEY, SMNVEV (reference sequence). The J segment lost 6 bases and the V segment lost 6 bases, leaving 5 bases of the junction unmatched. The CDR3 extends over 14 amino acids. CDR3 in amino acids: CASSRTGGGDTQYF. CDR3 DNA sequence: TGTGCCAGCAGCCGGACAGGGGGCGGTGATACGCAGTATTTT.

The gene calls are TRBV2 and TRBJ2-1; 10 nucleotides match TRBD2. Germline CDR1 SNHLY, CDR2 FYNNEI. This CDR3 has 16 amino acids. V was pared by 11 bases and J by 1 base, with 11 bases of the junction left unmatched. CDR3 bases: TGTGCCGGCCTGCCTAGCGGGAGAACGTCCTACAATGAGCAGTTCTTC. As protein: CAGLPSGRTSYNEQFF. The complete variable domain, with remaining parts taken from reference TRBV2 and TRBJ2-1, reads EPEVTQTPSHQVTQMGQEVILRCVPISNHLYFYWYRQILGQKVEFLVSFYNNEISEKSEIFDDQFSVERPDGSNFTLKIRSTKLEDSAMYFCAGLPSGRTSYNEQFFGPGTRLTVL.

This clonotype was counted many times. V is TRBV28 and J is TRBJ1-3, with TRBD1 identical over 7 bases. This CDR3 is built from 15 residues. J gave up 1 base and V 6 bases, and 6 bases lay outside the gene matches. Germline V lookup: CDR1 MDHEN, CDR2 SYDVKM. CDR3 residues: CASRGGTDSGNTIYF. The CDR3 region has the DNA TGTGCCAGCAGGGGGGGGACAGATTCTGGAAACACCATATATTTT.

This clonotype was recorded at least ten times. V is TRBV28 and J is TRBJ1-1, with D hard to call. From germline, CDR1 is MDHEN and CDR2 SYDVKM. V was pared by 2 bases and J by 1 base, with 8 bases between. The CDR3 sequence is 14 residues long. Written as DNA, the CDR3 is TGTGCCAGCAGTTTAGTTCTGCGGAACACTGAAGCTTTCTTT. It specifies CASSLVLRNTEAFF.

The rearrangement joins TRBV10-3 to TRBJ2-1; TRBD2 agrees at 9 bases. From germline, CDR1 is ENHRY and CDR2 SYGVKD. The J segment lost 8 bases and the V segment lost 10 bases, leaving 12 bases of the junction unmatched. CDR3 length equals 14 residues. The CDR3: CATQSAGGEDEQFF. The DNA for the CDR3 is TGTGCCACACAAAGTGCGGGAGGGGAGGATGAGCAGTTCTTC.

The chain employs TRBV6-5 and TRBJ1-5; unclear D gene. The CDR3 is 15 amino acids. Trimming cost V 0 bases and J 6 bases, with 12 bases left between them. Germline V lookup: CDR1 MNHEY, CDR2 SVGAGI. CDR3 sequence (DNA): TGTGCCAGCAGTTACTCGATTAGACCGGGTCAGCCCCAGCATTTT. It specifies CASSYSIRPGQPQHF.